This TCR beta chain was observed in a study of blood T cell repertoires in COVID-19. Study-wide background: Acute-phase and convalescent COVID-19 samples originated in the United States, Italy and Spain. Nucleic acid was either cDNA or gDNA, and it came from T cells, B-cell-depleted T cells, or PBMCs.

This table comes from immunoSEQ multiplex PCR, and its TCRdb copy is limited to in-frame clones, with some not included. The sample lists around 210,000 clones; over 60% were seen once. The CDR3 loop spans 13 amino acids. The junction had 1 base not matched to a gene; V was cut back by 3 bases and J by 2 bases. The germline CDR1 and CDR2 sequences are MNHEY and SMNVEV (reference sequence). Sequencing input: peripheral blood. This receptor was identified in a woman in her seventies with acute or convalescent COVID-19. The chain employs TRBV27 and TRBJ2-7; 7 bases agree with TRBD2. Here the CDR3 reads CASSLAGAYEQYF. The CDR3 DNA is TGTGCCAGCAGTTTGGCGGGAGCCTACGAGCAGTACTTC.